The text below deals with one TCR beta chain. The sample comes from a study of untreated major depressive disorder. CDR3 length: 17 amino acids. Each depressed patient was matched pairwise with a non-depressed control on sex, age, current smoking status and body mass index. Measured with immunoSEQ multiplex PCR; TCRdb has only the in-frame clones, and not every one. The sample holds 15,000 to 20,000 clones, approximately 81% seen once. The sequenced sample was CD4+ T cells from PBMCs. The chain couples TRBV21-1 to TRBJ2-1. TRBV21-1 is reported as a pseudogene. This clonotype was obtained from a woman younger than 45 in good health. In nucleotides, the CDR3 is TGTGCCAGCAGCAAAGTCTCGGCCTCCCAATCAAACAATGAGCAGTTCTTC. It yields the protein CASSKVSASQSNNEQFF.